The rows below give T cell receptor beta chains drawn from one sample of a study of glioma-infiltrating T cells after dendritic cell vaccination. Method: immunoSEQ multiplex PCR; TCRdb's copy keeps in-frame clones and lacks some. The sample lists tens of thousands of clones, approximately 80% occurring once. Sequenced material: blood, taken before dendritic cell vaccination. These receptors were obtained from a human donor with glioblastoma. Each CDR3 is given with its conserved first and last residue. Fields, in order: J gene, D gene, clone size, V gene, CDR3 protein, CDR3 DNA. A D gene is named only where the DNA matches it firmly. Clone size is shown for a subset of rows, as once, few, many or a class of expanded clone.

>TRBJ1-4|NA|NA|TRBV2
CASRDRSTNEKLFF
TGTGCCAGCAGGGACAGATCAACTAATGAAAAACTGTTTTTT
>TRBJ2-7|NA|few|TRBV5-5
CASSLGQISYEQYF
TGTGCCAGCAGCTTGGGACAGATATCCTACGAGCAGTACTTC
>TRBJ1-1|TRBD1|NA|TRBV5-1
CASSLRTGGSEAFF
TGCGCCAGCAGCTTGCGCACAGGGGGCTCTGAAGCTTTCTTT
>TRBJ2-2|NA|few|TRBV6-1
CASKVANTGELFF
TGTGCCAGCAAAGTAGCGAACACCGGGGAGCTGTTTTTT
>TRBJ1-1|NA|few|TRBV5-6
CASSPRVNTEAFF
TGTGCCAGCAGCCCCCGGGTGAACACTGAAGCTTTCTTT
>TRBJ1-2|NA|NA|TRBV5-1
CASSFSFSSNYGYTF
TGCGCCAGCAGCTTTTCCTTCAGTTCTAACTATGGCTACACCTTC
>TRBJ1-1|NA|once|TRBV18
CASSLNRGVWTEAFF
TGTGCCAGCTCACTGAACCGGGGGGTTTGGACTGAAGCTTTCTTT
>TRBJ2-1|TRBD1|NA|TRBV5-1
CASSSTPPGQGENEQFF
TGCGCCAGCAGCTCCACGCCCCCGGGACAGGGGGAAAATGAGCAGTTCTTC
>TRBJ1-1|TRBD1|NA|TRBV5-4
CASSLAGTGVAEAFF
TGTGCCAGCAGCTTGGCGGGGACAGGGGTCGCTGAAGCTTTCTTT
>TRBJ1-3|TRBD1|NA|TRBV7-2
CASSPTGVLNTIYF
TGTGCCAGCAGCCCCACAGGGGTCCTGAACACCATATATTTT